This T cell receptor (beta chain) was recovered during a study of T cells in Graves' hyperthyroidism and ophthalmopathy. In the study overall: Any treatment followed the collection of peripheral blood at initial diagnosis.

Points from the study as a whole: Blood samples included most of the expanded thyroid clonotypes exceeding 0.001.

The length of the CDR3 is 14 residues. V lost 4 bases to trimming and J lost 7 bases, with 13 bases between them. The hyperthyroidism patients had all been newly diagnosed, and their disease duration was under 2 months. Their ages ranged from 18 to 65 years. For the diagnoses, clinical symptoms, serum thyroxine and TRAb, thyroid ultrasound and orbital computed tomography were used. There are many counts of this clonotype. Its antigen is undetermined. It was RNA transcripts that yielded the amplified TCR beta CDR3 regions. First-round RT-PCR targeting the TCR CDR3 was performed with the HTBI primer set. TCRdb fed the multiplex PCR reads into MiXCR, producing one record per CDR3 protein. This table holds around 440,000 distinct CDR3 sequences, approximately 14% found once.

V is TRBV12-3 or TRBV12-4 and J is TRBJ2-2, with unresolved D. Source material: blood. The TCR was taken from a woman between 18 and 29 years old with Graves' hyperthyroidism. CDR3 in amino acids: CASSSPLRFGELFF. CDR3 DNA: TGTGCCAGCAGTTCACCCCTGAGGTTCGGGGAGCTGTTTTTT.